The 31 T cell receptor beta chains reported below all come from one sample, sequenced in a study of CD8+CD57+ T cells in acquired aplastic anemia. Genomic DNA acted as the template from which TCR beta VDJ combination and CDR3 sequence profiling were carried out. MiXCR, applied by TCRdb to the reads, yields one record per CDR3 protein. Of 150,000 to 200,000 distinct CDR3 sequences in the sample, around three fifths were seen once. The sequenced sample consisted of sorted CD4+, CD8+, or CD8+CD57+ T cells (not recorded which) from PBMCs. Source of these receptors: a human donor with severe aplastic anemia or a healthy control (not recorded which).

The chain carries TRBV6-5 and TRBJ1-5, with 9 positions matching TRBD1. V dropped 7 bases and J dropped 2; count of bases not matched to a gene: 3. The CDR3 length is 14 residues. Germline V lookup: CDR1 MNHEY, CDR2 SVGAGI. CDR3 nucleotides: TGTGCCAGCATACAGGGGGCTGGCAATCAGCCCCAGCATTTT. Translated: CASIQGAGNQPQHF.

This clonotype was counted at least ten times. V usage is TRBV24-1 and J usage is TRBJ1-1; D not resolved. There are 11 residues in the CDR3. The V gene lost 8 bases and the J gene lost 11 bases, with 14 bases spanning the gap. CDR1 is KGHDR, CDR2 SFDVKD, per germline. CDR3 in DNA: TGTGCCACCACTGGGATAGACGGGGCTTTCTTT. As protein: CATTGIDGAFF.

Comment on this clonotype: This may come from a read error, since a much larger clone is one base off. V usage is TRBV5-6 and J usage is TRBJ2-7; D not certain. This CDR3 has 12 residues. The germline V gene has CDR1 SGHDT and CDR2 YYEEEE. V was pared by 0 bases and J by 2 bases, with 3 bases between. The chain's CDR3 is CASSLEAYEQYF. The CDR3 DNA reads as TGTGCCAGCAGCTTGGAGGCCTACGAGCAGTACTTC. Complete variable domain (other parts from reference TRBV5-6 and TRBJ2-7): DAGVTQSPTHLIKTRGQQVTLRCSPKSGHDTVSWYQQALGQGPQFIFQYYEEEERQRGNFPDRFSGHQFPNYSSELNVNALLLGDSALYLCASSLEAYEQYFGPGTRLTVT.

This clonotype was detected many times. The rearrangement links TRBV29-1 to TRBJ1-1, with 8 bases matching TRBD1. The CDR3 extends over 13 amino acids. Losses at the gene ends were 7 bases for V and 1 base for J; bases not matched to a gene: 5. CDR1 and CDR2 from the germline V gene are SQVTM and ANQGSEA. The CDR3 coding sequence is TGCAGCGCACTCGACAGGGGGAACACTGAAGCTTTCTTT. Translation gives CSALDRGNTEAFF. Full variable domain (missing parts from reference TRBV29-1 and TRBJ1-1): SAVISQKPSRDICQRGTSLTIQCQVDSQVTMMFWYRQQPGQSLTLIATANQGSEATYESGFVIDKFPISRPNLTFSTLTVSNMSPEDSSIYLCSALDRGNTEAFFGQGTRLTVV.

The rearrangement joins TRBV14 to TRBJ2-7; the match to TRBD2 covers 11 bases. V trimming: 5 bases; J trimming: 6 bases; junction bases outside the gene matches: 6. Germline values: CDR1 SGHDN, CDR2 FVKESK. The CDR3 spans 14 residues. CDR3 sequence reads: CASSFSGGVGEQYF. CDR3 sequence (DNA): TGTGCCAGCAGCTTTAGCGGGGGGGTAGGCGAGCAGTACTTC. Full variable domain (outside the CDR3, taken from reference TRBV14 and TRBJ2-7): EAGVTQFPSHSVIEKGQTVTLRCDPISGHDNLYWYRRVMGKEIKFLLHFVKESKQDESGMPNNRFLAERTGGTYSTLKVQPAELEDSGVYFCASSFSGGVGEQYFGPGTRLTVT.

The chain carries TRBV24-1 and TRBJ2-1, with 13 positions matching TRBD2. Trimming at V came to 5 bases and at J to 10 bases, leaving 4 bases not matched to a gene. This CDR3 has 14 amino acids. CDR1 KGHDR and CDR2 SFDVKD come from the germline V gene. CDR3 residues: CATSATSGRGEQFF. DNA of the CDR3: TGTGCCACCAGTGCCACTAGCGGGAGGGGGGAGCAGTTCTTC.

This clonotype was recorded a few times. The chain uses TRBV11-2 and TRBJ2-3; D ambiguous. Germline loops: CDR1 SGHAT, CDR2 FQNNGV. The ends were cut back, 4 bases at V and 4 bases at J, with 3 bases in the middle. The CDR3 extends over 11 amino acids. The CDR3 DNA reads TGTGCCAGCAGCTCATCAGATACGCAGTATTTT. As protein: CASSSSDTQYF. Together with reference TRBV11-2 and TRBJ2-3, the CDR3 gives the full variable domain: EAGVAQSPRYKIIEKRQSVAFWCNPISGHATLYWYQQILGQGPKLLIQFQNNGVVDDSQLPKDRFSAERLKGVDSTLKIQPAKLEDSAVYLCASSSSDTQYFGPGTRLTVL.

Many counts were recorded for this clonotype. The chain is built from TRBV9 and TRBJ2-1, with 10 bases identical to TRBD2. Germline V lookup: CDR1 SGDLS, CDR2 YYNGEE. This CDR3 region has 15 residues. V dropped 0 bases and J dropped 10; count of bases not matched to a gene: 7. The CDR3 region is CASSVGISGGTEQFF. The CDR3 DNA is TGTGCCAGCAGCGTAGGTATTAGCGGGGGGACGGAGCAGTTCTTC.

The CDR3 nucleotides read TGTGCCACCAGCAGTGACTCGGCGGGGGGGCCAAACATTCAGTACTTC. Its protein is CATSSDSAGGPNIQYF. The chain is built from TRBV24-1 and TRBJ2-4; 9 bases are a match to TRBD2. Germline-derived CDR1 and CDR2 are KGHDR and SFDVKD. Trimming at V came to 7 bases and at J to 6 bases, leaving 12 bases not matched to a gene. This CDR3 region has 16 residues.

Ten or more counts support this clonotype. V and J are TRBV20-1 and TRBJ2-5; unclear D gene. The ends were cut back, 4 bases at V and 5 bases at J, with 23 bases in the middle. Germline V gene sequence: CDR1 DFQATT, CDR2 SNEGSKA (reference sequence). CDR3 length: 16 amino acids. CDR3 DNA: TGCAGTGCTAAGGTCGCGCGGCAGGCCCTGTGGGAGACCCAGTACTTC. Translation gives CSAKVARQALWETQYF.

This clonotype has a handful of counts. This sequence joins TRBV7-6 and TRBJ2-2; D is unresolved. The ends were cut back, 0 bases at V and 5 bases at J, with 10 bases in the middle. The CDR3 has 15 amino acids. Germline CDR1 reads SGHVS; CDR2 reads FNYEAQ. DNA of the CDR3: TGTGCCAGCAGCTTAGCTGTGTGGGGAACCGGGGAGCTGTTTTTT. Protein: CASSLAVWGTGELFF.

This chain links TRBV15 with TRBJ2-1; possible D gene TRBD1, 6 bases. Trimming shortened V by 3 bases and J by 6 bases, and 12 bases separated the two germline ends. The CDR3 contains 14 residues. Germline V gene lookup returns CDR1 LNHNV and CDR2 YYDKDF (reference sequence). The CDR3 sequence: CATSSRQVFNEQFF. CDR3 sequence (DNA): TGTGCCACCAGCAGCAGACAGGTCTTCAATGAGCAGTTCTTC.

The chain is built from TRBV5-6 and TRBJ2-7; D tentatively fits TRBD1 or TRBD2 (5 bases each). Trimming removed 2 bases from V and 2 bases from J, with 17 bases in between. Germline V lookup: CDR1 SGHDT, CDR2 YYEEEE. This CDR3 is built from 16 residues. CDR3 nucleotides: TGTGCCAGCAGCTTAGGCCTAGGGACCTCAACCTACGAGCAGTACTTC. Translating it yields CASSLGLGTSTYEQYF.

This clonotype was counted at least ten times. The chain couples TRBV7-8 to TRBJ2-2; 12 positions match TRBD2. CDR3 length: 17 residues. With 3 bases clipped from V and 2 bases from J, the junction kept 4 bases outside the gene matches. From germline, CDR1 is SGHVS and CDR2 FQNEAQ. The CDR3 DNA sequence: TGTGCCAGCAGCTTGGCTAGCGGGGGGGCTAACACCGGGGAGCTGTTTTTT. This translates into CASSLASGGANTGELFF.

The CDR3 DNA sequence: TGTGCCAGCAAAGTAGCTAGCGGGAGTAGCTACGAGCAGTACTTC. Protein: CASKVASGSSYEQYF. The V and J genes are TRBV2 and TRBJ2-7; 10 nucleotides line up with TRBD2. The J segment lost 3 bases and the V segment lost 7 bases, leaving 9 bases of the junction unmatched. The CDR3 spans 15 residues. CDR1 and CDR2 (germline): SNHLY, FYNNEI.

The chain is built from TRBV24-1 and TRBJ1-2; no clear D gene. The germline CDR1 and CDR2 sequences are KGHDR and SFDVKD. V was pared by 4 bases and J by 2 bases, with 7 bases between. The CDR3 length is 13 residues. The CDR3 sequence is CATSEGLNYGYTF. In nucleotides, the CDR3 is TGTGCCACCAGTGAAGGGCTCAACTATGGCTACACCTTC.

This clonotype was counted once. V and J are TRBV11-3 and TRBJ2-2; 11 bases match TRBD2. The CDR3 loop spans 15 amino acids. Per the germline V gene, CDR1 is SGHNT and CDR2 is YENEEA. The ends lost 5 bases at V and 5 bases at J; junction bases unmatched: 4. CDR3: CASSRGLAVTGELFF. The CDR3 DNA sequence: TGTGCCAGCAGCAGGGGACTAGCGGTAACCGGGGAGCTGTTTTTT. The full variable domain, rest sourced from reference TRBV11-3 and TRBJ2-2, is EAGVVQSPRYKIIEKKQPVAFWCNPISGHNTLYWYLQNLGQGPELLIRYENEEAVDDSQLPKDRFSAERLKGVDSTLKIQPAELGDSAVYLCASSRGLAVTGELFFGEGSRLTVL.

V usage is TRBV12-3 or TRBV12-4 and J usage is TRBJ1-5, with 7 bases aligning to TRBD1. The CDR3 is made up of 16 amino acids. J lost 1 base, V lost 3 bases, and 6 bases had no gene match. CDR3 sequence (DNA): TGTGCCAGCAGTTTCTCTAGGGGGCGCAGCAATCAGCCCCAGCATTTT. It yields the protein CASSFSRGRSNQPQHF.

As concerns this clonotype: A much larger clone is a single base away; this may be a read error. Likely a read error: the CDR3 ends without its conserved phenylalanine or tryptophan. This rearrangement joins TRBV6-6 to TRBJ1-1; tentative D call: TRBD1 (5 bases). The CDR3 extends over 15 amino acids. Trimming took 0 bases from V and 0 from J, leaving 8 bases between them. Looked up from germline, CDR1 is MNHNY and CDR2 is SVGAGI (reference sequence). The CDR3 DNA follows: TGTGCCAGCAGTTACTCAGCAGGGCTGAACACTGAAGCTTTCTAT. Its translation: CASSYSAGLNTEAFY.

The chain joins TRBV7-2 to TRBJ2-5; no firm D call. This CDR3 is built from 12 residues. V dropped 4 bases and J dropped 11 bases, with 14 bases sitting between them. Germline V gene sequence: CDR1 SGHTA, CDR2 FQGNSA. For the CDR3, the DNA is TGTGCCAGCAGCTCACAGCAGGTCGTGCAGTACTTC. It translates to CASSSQQVVQYF.

This chain uses TRBV10-3 with TRBJ1-1; 7 nucleotides align to TRBD1. Trimming at V came to 5 bases and at J to 5 bases, leaving 5 bases not matched to a gene. The CDR3 is 13 amino acids. Germline CDR1 reads ENHRY; CDR2 reads SYGVKD. CDR3 loop: CAISKTGDTEAFF. The CDR3 nucleotides read TGTGCCATCAGTAAAACAGGGGATACTGAAGCTTTCTTT.

This clonotype has more than one count but fewer than ten. V and J are TRBV20-1 and TRBJ2-3, with D perhaps given as TRBD1 or TRBD2 (5 bases each). The germline CDR1 and CDR2 sequences are DFQATT and SNEGSKA (reference sequence). The CDR3 has 12 amino acids. Trimming cost V 6 bases and J 1 base, with 8 bases left between them. The CDR3 nucleotides read TGCAGTGCCCCGGGGCGCACAGATACGCAGTATTTT. Translated: CSAPGRTDTQYF.

This chain links TRBV7-2 with TRBJ2-7, with a tentative D call TRBD1 (5 bases). CDR3 length: 11 residues. V lost 8 bases and J lost 3, with 8 bases in between. CDR1 and CDR2 from the germline V gene are SGHTA and FQGNSA. CDR3 residues: CASARVYEQYF. As DNA, the CDR3 is TGTGCCAGCGCCAGGGTCTACGAGCAGTACTTC.

This clonotype was counted once. Germline and junction disagree at one end, which may indicate a read error. V is TRBV25-1 and J is TRBJ2-7; 9 positions match TRBD1. CDR1 is MGHDK and CDR2 is SYGVNS in the germline V gene. This CDR3 is 14 amino acids long. This CDR3 reads CASSSTRDRVGVHF. The CDR3 DNA is TGTGCCAGCAGCTCCACCCGGGACAGGGTTGGGGTACACTTC.

This clonotype appeared a few times. J is TRBJ2-5 and V is TRBV6-5, with TRBD2 matching 11 bases. Germline V gene lookup returns CDR1 MNHEY and CDR2 SVGAGI. The CDR3 loop spans 15 amino acids. V lost 5 bases to trimming and J lost 5 bases; unmatched junction nucleotides: 7. CDR3 amino acids: CASSVIAGGGETQYF. Here the CDR3 DNA reads TGTGCCAGCAGTGTGATAGCGGGGGGGGGGGAGACCCAGTACTTC.

The chain employs TRBV27 and TRBJ2-5; tentative D call: TRBD2 (7 bases). This CDR3 contains 15 residues. V lost 1 base and J 5 bases, leaving 14 bases between the germline ends. Germline-derived CDR1 and CDR2 are MNHEY and SMNVEV (reference sequence). CDR3 bases: TGTGCCAGCAGTTTATGGGGGGGGCCCGAGGAGACCCAGTACTTC. Its protein is CASSLWGGPEETQYF.

This chain's CDR3 is CASSFGLTWDPYYGYTF. The DNA of the CDR3 is TGTGCCAGCAGCTTTGGGTTAACGTGGGACCCCTACTATGGCTACACCTTC. The chain employs TRBV7-9 and TRBJ1-2, with D possibly matching TRBD1 (5 bases). The CDR3 is 17 amino acids. The germline V and J ends were trimmed by 3 bases and 3 bases, with 20 bases remaining between them. Germline assignment: CDR1 SEHNR and CDR2 FQNEAQ (reference sequence). The full variable domain, in which reference TRBV7-9 and TRBJ1-2 provide the parts outside the CDR3, is DTGVSQNPRHKITKRGQNVTFRCDPISEHNRLYWYRQTLGQGPEFLTYFQNEAQLEKSRLLSDRFSAERPKGSFSTLEIQRTEQGDSAMYLCASSFGLTWDPYYGYTFGSGTRLTVV.

There are a few counts of this clonotype. J is TRBJ1-1 and V is TRBV10-3; no firm D call. V was shortened by 2 bases and J by 1 base, with 8 bases between the two germline ends. Per germline, CDR1 ENHRY and CDR2 SYGVKD. The CDR3 contains 14 residues. CDR3 region: CAISERGGNTEAFF. In nucleotides, the CDR3 is TGTGCCATCAGTGAGCGGGGAGGGAACACTGAAGCTTTCTTT.

This clonotype was counted a single time. No conserved phenylalanine or tryptophan ends this CDR3, so it is likely a read error. V gene TRBV20-1 combines with J gene TRBJ2-7, with 7 bases aligning to TRBD2. The CDR3 is 13 residues long. V lost 1 base to trimming and J lost 3 bases; unmatched junction nucleotides: 3. In germline, CDR1 is DFQATT, CDR2 SNEGSKA (reference sequence). The CDR3 reads CSARGGGVYEQYL. The CDR3 nucleotides read TGCAGTGCTAGAGGTGGGGGGGTCTACGAGCAGTACCTC.

The rearrangement joins TRBV7-9 to TRBJ2-7, with 7 bases aligning to TRBD1. V was clipped by 5 bases and J by 8 bases; unmatched bases: 12. CDR3 size: 14 residues. In germline, CDR1 is SEHNR, CDR2 FQNEAQ (reference sequence). In nucleotides, the CDR3 is TGTGCCAGCAGCCATTTGGGACAGTCGAAAAAGCAGTACTTC. This encodes CASSHLGQSKKQYF.

A single count supports this clonotype. The CDR3 DNA follows: TGTGCCAGTAGTGAATGGACAGGGGAGACCTACGAGCAGTACTTC. Amino acids: CASSEWTGETYEQYF. The V call is TRBV19, the J call TRBJ2-7; 9 positions agree with TRBD1. Germline values: CDR1 LNHDA, CDR2 SQIVND (reference sequence). CDR3 length: 15 amino acids. V was clipped by 5 bases and J by 2 bases; unmatched bases: 7.